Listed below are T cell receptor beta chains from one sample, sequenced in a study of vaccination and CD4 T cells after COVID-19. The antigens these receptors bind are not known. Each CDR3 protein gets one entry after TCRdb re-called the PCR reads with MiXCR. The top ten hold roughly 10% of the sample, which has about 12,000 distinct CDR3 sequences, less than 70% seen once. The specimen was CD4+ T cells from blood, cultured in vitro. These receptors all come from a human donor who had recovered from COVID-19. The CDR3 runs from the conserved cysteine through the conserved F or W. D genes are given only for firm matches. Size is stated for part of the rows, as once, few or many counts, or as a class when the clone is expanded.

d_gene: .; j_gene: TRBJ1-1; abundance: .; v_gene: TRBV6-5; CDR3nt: TGTGCCAGCAGTTCCCGGACGGGGTTTGCCACTGAAGCTTTCTTT; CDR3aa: CASSSRTGFATEAFF
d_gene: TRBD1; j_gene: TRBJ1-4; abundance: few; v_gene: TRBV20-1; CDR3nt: TGCAGTGCGCCAGGGGGAGGCGAAAAACTGTTTTTT; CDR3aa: CSAPGGGEKLFF
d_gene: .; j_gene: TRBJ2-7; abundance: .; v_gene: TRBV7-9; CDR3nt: TGTGCCAGCAGCTCCCATGCCGAGCAGTACTTC; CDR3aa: CASSSHAEQYF
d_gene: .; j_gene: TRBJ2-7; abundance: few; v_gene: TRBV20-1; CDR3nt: TGCAGTGCCCCCCGGGGCCCCCACGAGCAGTACTTC; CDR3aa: CSAPRGPHEQYF
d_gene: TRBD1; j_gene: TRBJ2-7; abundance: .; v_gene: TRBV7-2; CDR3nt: TGTGCCAGCAGCATCGGACAGGGCTTCTACGAGCAGTACTTC; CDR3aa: CASSIGQGFYEQYF
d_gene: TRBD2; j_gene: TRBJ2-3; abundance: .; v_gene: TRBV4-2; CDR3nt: TGTGCCAGCAGCCAGCCCGCCCCTACTAGCGGGAGAGGTGCAGATACGCAGTATTTT; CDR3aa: CASSQPAPTSGRGADTQYF
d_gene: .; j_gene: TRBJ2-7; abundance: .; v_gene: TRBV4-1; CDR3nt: TGCGCCAGCAGCCAATTCCCGGGACAACCGACCTCCTACGAGCAGTACTTC; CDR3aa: CASSQFPGQPTSYEQYF
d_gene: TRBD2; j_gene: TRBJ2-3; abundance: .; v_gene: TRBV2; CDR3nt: TGTGCCAGCAGTGATTGGGCGGGGGGGCCAGGGACGCAGTATTTT; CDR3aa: CASSDWAGGPGTQYF
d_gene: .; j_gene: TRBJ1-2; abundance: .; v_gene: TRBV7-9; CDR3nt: TGTGCCAGCAGCTTAACAGGGTTAAGGGACTATGGCTACACCTTC; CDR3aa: CASSLTGLRDYGYTF
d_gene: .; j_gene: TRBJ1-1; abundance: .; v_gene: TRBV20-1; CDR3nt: TGCAGTGCTAGACATCCGGGACGGGCCCGGACTGAAGCTTTCTTT; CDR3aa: CSARHPGRARTEAFF
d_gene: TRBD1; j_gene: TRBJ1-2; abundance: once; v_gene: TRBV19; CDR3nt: TGTGCCAGTAGTATAGGGGACAGGAGGGGCTACACCTTC; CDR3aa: CASSIGDRRGYTF
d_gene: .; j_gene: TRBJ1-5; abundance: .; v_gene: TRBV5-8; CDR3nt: TGTGCCAGCAACATTATTGGCGGTCGGGGGGGAAATCAGCCCCAGCATTTT; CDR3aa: CASNIIGGRGGNQPQHF
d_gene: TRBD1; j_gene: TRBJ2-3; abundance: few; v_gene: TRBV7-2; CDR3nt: TGTGCCAGCAGCCAGGTGGGACAGCGCACAGATACGCAGTATTTT; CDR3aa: CASSQVGQRTDTQYF
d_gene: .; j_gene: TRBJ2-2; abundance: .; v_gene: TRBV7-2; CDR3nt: TGTGCCAGCAGCTTATTGTTGGGGGCTGACGGGGAGCTGTTTTTT; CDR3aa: CASSLLLGADGELFF
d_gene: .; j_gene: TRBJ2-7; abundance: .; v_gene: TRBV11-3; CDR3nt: TGTGCCAGCAGCCAGGGGCTCTACGAGCAGTACTTC; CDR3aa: CASSQGLYEQYF
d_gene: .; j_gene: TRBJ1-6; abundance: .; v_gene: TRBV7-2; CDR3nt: TGTGCCAGCAGCTTAGTCGTCGGGGGCACCCTCCACTTT; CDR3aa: CASSLVVGGTLHF
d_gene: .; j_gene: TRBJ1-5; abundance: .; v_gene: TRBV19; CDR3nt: TGTGCCAGCGCCCAGGGAGCAAATCAGCCCCAGCATTTT; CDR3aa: CASAQGANQPQHF
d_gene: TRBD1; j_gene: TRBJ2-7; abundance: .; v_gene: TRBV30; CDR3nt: TGTGCCTGGGGGACAGAAGAGCAGTACTTC; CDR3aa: CAWGTEEQYF
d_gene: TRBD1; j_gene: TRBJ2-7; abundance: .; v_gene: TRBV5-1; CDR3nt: TGCGCCAGCAGCTTAGAGGACAGGGGATACGAGCAGTACTTC; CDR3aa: CASSLEDRGYEQYF
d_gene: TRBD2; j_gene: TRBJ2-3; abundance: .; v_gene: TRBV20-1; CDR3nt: TGCAGTGTTCGTACCCCGGGACTAGCAGATACGCAGTATTTT; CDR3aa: CSVRTPGLADTQYF
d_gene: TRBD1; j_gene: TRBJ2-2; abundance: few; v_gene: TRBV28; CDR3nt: TGTGCCAGCAGTTTATTTTTGCCGCGACAGGGGAAGAACACCGGGGAGCTGTTTTTT; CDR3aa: CASSLFLPRQGKNTGELFF
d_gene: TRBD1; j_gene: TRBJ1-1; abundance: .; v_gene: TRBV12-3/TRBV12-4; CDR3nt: TGTGCCAGCAGCCCAGGGGGGTCTGAAGCTTTCTTT; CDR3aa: CASSPGGSEAFF